One and the same sample provided the 30 T cell receptor beta chains below, sequenced in a study of blood T cell repertoires in COVID-19. Clones were sequenced by immunoSEQ multiplex PCR, and TCRdb holds only the in-frame ones, with some missing. The repertoire includes some 160,000 clones, 79% of them detected once, and about 8.6% sits in the top ten. The sample consisted of peripheral blood. Receptor source: a man aged 45 to 65 with active or convalescent COVID-19.

This chain links TRBV7-3 with TRBJ2-1, with 15 bases matching TRBD2. Losses at the gene ends were 5 bases for V and 0 bases for J; bases not matched to a gene: 8. This CDR3 region has 19 residues. Germline lookup yields CDR1 SGHTA and CDR2 FQGTGA. CDR3 in DNA: TGTGCCAGCAGCGAATCCGGGACTAGCGGGAGGTTCTCCTACAATGAGCAGTTCTTC. This gives the protein CASSESGTSGRFSYNEQFF.

This rearrangement joins TRBV1 to TRBJ2-5; the table's D call TRBD2 went unverified against the DNA. TRBV1 is marked as a pseudogene. The CDR3 spans 16 residues. The CDR3 sequence: CTSSSRLAVYQETQYF. DNA for the CDR3: TGCACCAGCAGCTCCCGACTAGCGGTATACCAAGAGACCCAGTACTTC.

The table lists this clone with a few counts. The chain is built from TRBV5-1 and TRBJ2-5, with 7 bases that match TRBD1. CDR3 length equals 14 residues. Looked up from germline, CDR1 is SGHRS and CDR2 is YFSETQ. V shed 0 bases and J 5 bases; nucleotides not matched to a gene: 4. As DNA, the CDR3 is TGCGCCAGCAGCTTGGCCGGACAGGCGGAGACCCAGTACTTC. Translation: CASSLAGQAETQYF.

The gene calls are TRBV30 and TRBJ1-6, with 7 positions matching TRBD1. Trimming removed 2 bases from V and 10 bases from J; junction bases left unmatched: 8. Germline CDR1 and CDR2: GTSNPN and SVGIG (reference sequence). The CDR3 runs 14 residues. The DNA of the CDR3 is TGTGCCTGGAGTCTCGACAGGGTGGAGTCACCCCTCCACTTT. This encodes CAWSLDRVESPLHF.

The chain couples TRBV7-3 to TRBJ2-1; tentatively, D is TRBD2 (6 bases). This CDR3 is 15 amino acids long. Deletions cut 5 bases from V and 7 bases from J, with 18 bases between. Per germline, CDR1 SGHTA and CDR2 FQGTGA. Here the CDR3 reads CASSHNERGGNEQFF. The CDR3 DNA follows: TGTGCCAGCAGCCATAACGAGCGTGGAGGGAATGAGCAGTTCTTC.

V gene TRBV15 combines with J gene TRBJ2-1; 9 nucleotides line up with TRBD1. CDR1 LNHNV and CDR2 YYDKDF come from the germline V gene (reference sequence). The CDR3 loop spans 16 amino acids. J lost 7 bases, V lost 0 bases, and 7 bases had no gene match. The CDR3 DNA is TGTGCCACCAGCAGAGATCCACCGACAGGGGGAAATGAGCAGTTCTTC. Translated: CATSRDPPTGGNEQFF.

The chain joins TRBV11-1 to TRBJ2-7, with no clear D. The germline V and J ends were trimmed by 1 base and 2 bases, with 15 bases remaining between them. This CDR3 comprises 16 residues. Germline CDR1 is SGHAT and CDR2 is FQDESV (reference sequence). The CDR3 bases are TGTGCCAGCAGCTTAGATTGGTCTCCCGCGGCCTACGAGCAGTACTTC. It is translated as CASSLDWSPAAYEQYF.

This chain links TRBV30 with TRBJ1-5; 7 bases map to TRBD1. CDR3 size: 16 residues. V shed 3 bases, J shed 2 bases, and the junction held 10 bases outside the gene matches. Germline V gives CDR1 GTSNPN, CDR2 SVGIG (reference sequence). CDR3: CAWSIGGTEGNQPQHF. In DNA form, the CDR3 reads TGTGCCTGGAGCATAGGTGGGACAGAGGGCAATCAGCCCCAGCATTTT.

A few counts support this clone. The chain joins TRBV9 to TRBJ2-2; 14 nucleotides line up with TRBD2. The junction had 10 bases not matched to a gene; V was cut back by 3 bases and J by 3 bases. The CDR3 sequence is 19 residues long. Germline CDR1 and CDR2: SGDLS and YYNGEE. CDR3 bases: TGTGCCAGCAGCGCACCGGGACTAGCGGGAGTTATGGACACCGGGGAGCTGTTTTTT. As protein: CASSAPGLAGVMDTGELFF.

This chain connects TRBV15 to TRBJ2-1, with D perhaps TRBD1 (6 bases). V was pared by 1 base and J by 8 bases, with 24 bases between. CDR1 is LNHNV, CDR2 YYDKDF, per germline (reference sequence). The CDR3 length is 18 residues. The CDR3 here is CATSRVPLQGPDVDEQFF. CDR3 in DNA: TGTGCCACCAGCAGAGTACCCTTACAGGGCCCAGATGTAGATGAGCAGTTCTTC.

The rearrangement links TRBV7-3 to TRBJ2-7, with D possibly matching TRBD1 (5 bases). This CDR3 contains 13 residues. V was clipped by 5 bases and J by 3 bases, with 11 bases between them. Germline V lookup: CDR1 SGHTA, CDR2 FQGTGA. As DNA, the CDR3 is TGTGCCAGCAGCCTAGGGGCAGGCTACGAGCAGTACTTC. Encoded protein: CASSLGAGYEQYF. Drawing the rest from reference TRBV7-3 and TRBJ2-7, the complete variable domain is GAGVSQTPSNKVTEKGKYVELRCDPISGHTALYWYRQSLGQGPEFLIYFQGTGAADDSGLPNDRFFAVRPEGSVSTLKIQRTERGDSAVYLCASSLGAGYEQYFGPGTRLTVT.

The chain couples TRBV2 to TRBJ2-1; 9 nucleotides match TRBD1. This CDR3 is built from 11 residues. The germline V gene encodes CDR1 SNHLY and CDR2 FYNNEI. V was clipped by 6 bases and J by 15 bases; unmatched bases: 6. DNA of the CDR3: TGTGCCAGCAGAACCACAGGGGGCGCGTTCTTC. Protein sequence: CASRTTGGAFF. Filled out from reference TRBV2 and TRBJ2-1, the complete variable domain reads EPEVTQTPSHQVTQMGQEVILRCVPISNHLYFYWYRQILGQKVEFLVSFYNNEISEKSEIFDDQFSVERPDGSNFTLKIRSTKLEDSAMYFCASRTTGGAFFGPGTRLTVL.

The chain recombines TRBV6-5 with TRBJ2-7, with D possibly matching TRBD2 (6 bases). CDR1 and CDR2 (germline): MNHEY, SVGAGI. The CDR3 runs to 14 residues. Trimming removed 6 bases from V and 2 bases from J, with 14 bases in between. The CDR3 bases are TGTGCCAGCAGGGAGGGGCCCAGCACCTACGAGCAGTACTTC. This encodes CASREGPSTYEQYF.

The chain joins TRBV13 to TRBJ2-7; D possibly corresponds to TRBD2 (6 bases). The germline V gene has CDR1 PRHDT and CDR2 FYEKMQ (reference sequence). The CDR3 loop spans 14 amino acids. V lost 4 bases and J lost 6, with 16 bases in between. In DNA form, the CDR3 reads TGTGCCAGCAGCTACCGGGACTTGGGTTCCGAGCAGTACTTC. This sequence encodes CASSYRDLGSEQYF.

This clone came up many times. The chain employs TRBV3-1 (or the pseudogene TRBV3-2) and TRBJ2-7; 9 positions agree with TRBD2. The germline V gene has CDR1 LGHDT and CDR2 YNNKEL (reference sequence). The CDR3 totals 18 residues. V was clipped by 6 bases and J by 1 base; unmatched bases: 16. The CDR3 coding sequence is TGTGCCAGCAGTCAGTCCTTAGCGGGGGACACTATTTCCTACGAGCAGTACTTC. Protein product: CASSQSLAGDTISYEQYF.

This sequence joins TRBV28 and TRBJ2-7; 9 nucleotides align to TRBD2. The CDR3 runs 15 residues. Germline V gene data show CDR1 as MDHEN and CDR2 as SYDVKM. V lost 5 bases, J lost 3 bases, and 8 bases stayed unmatched. CDR3 nucleotide sequence: TGTGCCAGCAGTGTCCCCGCAGCGGGAGGCTACGAGCAGTACTTC. Translation gives CASSVPAAGGYEQYF.

This clone was observed a few times. The rearrangement uses TRBV2 and TRBJ1-1; TRBD1 agrees at 8 bases. Trimming removed 8 bases from V and 10 bases from J; junction bases left unmatched: 9. The CDR3 runs 12 residues. In germline, CDR1 is SNHLY, CDR2 FYNNEI. The CDR3 sequence is CASLGQGYGAFF. The CDR3 bases are TGTGCCAGCTTAGGACAGGGTTACGGAGCTTTCTTT.

The chain recombines TRBV10-3 with TRBJ2-3; perhaps TRBD2 as D (6 bases). Germline V gene lookup returns CDR1 ENHRY and CDR2 SYGVKD. The ends were cut back, 4 bases at V and 6 bases at J, with 8 bases in the middle. The CDR3 is made up of 12 amino acids. The CDR3 is CAISAGSDTQYF. The CDR3 DNA reads as TGTGCCATCAGTGCCGGGAGCGATACGCAGTATTTT.

V is TRBV19 and J is TRBJ1-5; no clear D gene. Trimming removed 5 bases from V and 5 bases from J, with 16 bases in between. Germline CDR1 and CDR2: LNHDA and SQIVND (reference sequence). The CDR3 is 15 amino acids. CDR3 DNA: TGTGCCAGTAGTGCGGGTAGCAGGTCACATCAGCCCCAGCATTTT. Residues: CASSAGSRSHQPQHF.

The chain joins TRBV28 to TRBJ2-2, with 8 bases that match TRBD2. CDR1 is MDHEN, CDR2 SYDVKM, per germline. V dropped 3 bases and J dropped 5; count of bases not matched to a gene: 5. The CDR3 consists of 15 residues. Here the CDR3 DNA reads TGTGCCAGCAGTTTTAATCGGGGGGGAACCGGGGAGCTGTTTTTT. Protein sequence: CASSFNRGGTGELFF.

This chain links TRBV4-1 with TRBJ2-7, with D possibly matching TRBD2 (6 bases). The germline V gene encodes CDR1 MGHRA and CDR2 YSYEKL. Trimming removed 0 bases at V and 1 base at J, with 19 bases between. The CDR3 has 18 amino acids. The CDR3 loop reads CASSQDPPPAGTSYEQYF. CDR3 nucleotides: TGCGCCAGCAGCCAAGATCCCCCTCCAGCGGGTACTTCCTACGAGCAGTACTTC.

Comments on this clone: The junction does not match germline at one end; this may be a read error. CDR3 DNA: TGTGCCAGCAGCTCACGGGACAAACCCCTATTC. Protein sequence: CASSSRDKPLF. The gene calls are TRBV7-3 and TRBJ1-2; perhaps TRBD1 as D (6 bases). The CDR3 is made up of 11 amino acids. Germline loops: CDR1 SGHTA, CDR2 FQGTGA.

The chain employs TRBV7-3 and TRBJ2-3, with D hard to call. CDR3 length: 17 amino acids. CDR1 and CDR2 (germline): SGHTA, FQGTGA. Trimming removed 5 bases at V and 0 bases at J, with 18 bases between. The CDR3 DNA reads as TGTGCCAGCAGCCCTAACCCTGCGACTCCTAGCACAGATACGCAGTATTTT. Protein product: CASSPNPATPSTDTQYF.

V is TRBV21-1 and J is TRBJ2-3; the table's D call, TRBD1, was not checked against the DNA. TRBV21-1 has pseudogene status. CDR3 length: 17 amino acids. Here the CDR3 DNA reads TGTGCCAGCAGCAAACCGAAACAGGGCCCTAGCACAGATACGCAGTATTTT. Protein product: CASSKPKQGPSTDTQYF.

This clone turned up a few times. The J gene is TRBJ2-2, the V gene TRBV11-3; the match to TRBD2 covers 10 bases. CDR1 SGHNT and CDR2 YENEEA come from the germline V gene. V lost 1 base to trimming and J lost 5 bases; unmatched junction nucleotides: 7. This CDR3 has 17 amino acids. The CDR3, as DNA: TGTGCCAGCAGCTTAGCCCTAGCGGGAGACAAAACCGGGGAGCTGTTTTTT. This encodes CASSLALAGDKTGELFF.

The chain employs TRBV11-3 and TRBJ1-5, with D maybe TRBD1 (5 bases). V lost 0 bases to trimming and J lost 11 bases, with 32 bases between them. The CDR3 contains 20 residues. Germline CDR1 is SGHNT and CDR2 is YENEEA. CDR3 in DNA: TGTGCCAGCAGCTTAGATCAAGGGGATGGATGGTTAGAGGCTGTTCGGACCCAGCATTTT. Protein product: CASSLDQGDGWLEAVRTQHF.

The chain has TRBV7-7 and TRBJ2-3; 8 bases agree with TRBD1. V was pared by 5 bases and J by 1 base, with 5 bases of the junction left unmatched. Per the germline V gene, CDR1 is SSHAT and CDR2 is FNYEAQ (reference sequence). The length of the CDR3 is 15 residues. The CDR3 reads CASSLTTGGTDTQYF. The CDR3 DNA reads TGTGCCAGCAGCCTAACGACAGGGGGCACAGATACGCAGTATTTT. Together with reference TRBV7-7 and TRBJ2-3, the CDR3 gives the full variable domain: GAGVSQSPRYKVTKRGQDVTLRCDPISSHATLYWYQQALGQGPEFLTYFNYEAQPDKSGLPSDRFSAERPEGSISTLTIQRTEQRDSAMYRCASSLTTGGTDTQYFGPGTRLTVL.

This sequence joins TRBV9 and TRBJ2-3, with TRBD2 matching over 7 bases. V was clipped by 0 bases and J by 6 bases; unmatched bases: 4. The CDR3 has 14 residues. Germline V gene lookup returns CDR1 SGDLS and CDR2 YYNGEE. The CDR3 spells CASSVVAGRDTQYF. The CDR3 DNA follows: TGTGCCAGCAGCGTAGTGGCCGGGAGGGATACGCAGTATTTT.

This clone came up a few times. The J gene is TRBJ2-1, the V gene TRBV29-1, with 14 nucleotides matching TRBD2. The CDR3 totals 15 residues. Per germline, CDR1 SQVTM and CDR2 ANQGSEA. Unmatched junction bases numbered 5, after V lost 1 base and J lost 9 bases. CDR3 DNA: TGCAGCGTTGAAGCCCGACTAGCGGGAGGGGGTGAGCAGTTCTTC. Its protein is CSVEARLAGGGEQFF.

The V call is TRBV7-9, the J call TRBJ1-6, with D perhaps matching TRBD1 (6 bases). Between the trimmed V and J ends, which lost 5 bases and 13 bases, there was a span of 21 bases. Germline V lookup: CDR1 SEHNR, CDR2 FQNEAQ (reference sequence). The CDR3 covers 15 residues. The CDR3 DNA follows: TGTGCCAGCAGCACGGGGGGCGGACCTGAGCCGCCCCTCCACTTT. It translates to CASSTGGGPEPPLHF.